This T cell receptor beta chain is from a study of cytomegalovirus exposure and HLA in healthy donors. Study-wide results and limits: CMV serostatus stood as the only immune exposure information on hand. With later analysis, a missense DCLRE1C variant became linked to TCR beta V- and J-gene trimming.

This PCR relied on a set of 60 Vbeta primers and 13 Jbeta primers. Here immunoSEQ multiplex PCR was the method, and the copy in TCRdb shows in-frame clones only, minus some. This table has some 120,000 clones, 85% to 90% appearing once. Regarding this clone: Its antigen is unknown.

The CDR3 sequence is 15 residues long. Germline lookup yields CDR1 SGHNT and CDR2 YENEEA. V shed 0 bases and J shed 7 bases, with 15 bases lying between them. Source material: PBMCs. V and J are TRBV11-3 and TRBJ2-5; tentatively, D is TRBD1 (7 bases). The origin of this receptor is a woman in her twenties or thirties in good health and CMV-seropositive. CDR3 sequence reads: CASSLDRGKGATQYF. Here the CDR3 DNA reads TGTGCCAGCAGCTTAGATCGGGGGAAGGGGGCGACCCAGTACTTC. Using reference TRBV11-3 and TRBJ2-5 for the parts outside the CDR3, the full variable domain is EAGVVQSPRYKIIEKKQPVAFWCNPISGHNTLYWYLQNLGQGPELLIRYENEEAVDDSQLPKDRFSAERLKGVDSTLKIQPAELGDSAVYLCASSLDRGKGATQYFGPGTRLLVL.